This TCR beta chain was obtained from a study of cytotoxic CD8 clonotypes in ibrutinib-treated CLL. Study-level information: The group held 10 to 11 relapsed/refractory and about 14 treatment-naive patients, with 17 IGHV unmutated. Partial response occurred in approximately 24 patients and complete response in 2; at median roughly 74 months, roughly 14 remained remitted and some 12 progressed.

Sequencing was designed to attain a depth spanning 1 in 200,000 to 1 in 1 million T cells. Clones were read by immunoSEQ multiplex PCR, and TCRdb kept only the in-frame ones, dropping some. The repertoire has about 86,000 clones, around 84% of them found once; the top ten carry around 5%. The CDR3 has 18 residues. Germline V gives CDR1 SGHDT, CDR2 YYEEEE. V shed 2 bases, J shed 1 base, and the junction held 6 bases outside the gene matches. This clonotype originated in a human donor with chronic lymphocytic leukemia. Sequenced material: PBMCs, taken before ibrutinib treatment. This chain joins TRBV5-6 and TRBJ2-1, with 13 bases that match TRBD2. CDR3 sequence: CASSFTSGRALSYNEQFF. As DNA, the CDR3 is TGTGCCAGCAGCTTTACTAGCGGGAGGGCCCTTTCCTACAATGAGCAGTTCTTC.